Following are 13 T cell receptor beta chains from one sample sequenced in a study of blood T cell repertoires in COVID-19. The table came from immunoSEQ multiplex PCR; TCRdb's copy has only in-frame clones and leaves some out. The data show 260,000 or so clones, 88% seen once. Sequenced input: peripheral blood. The receptor source for this set is a human donor in a cohort sampled during active COVID-19.

The V gene is TRBV5-4, the J gene TRBJ2-2; 7 bases align to TRBD2. V trimming: 4 bases; J trimming: 5 bases; junction bases outside the gene matches: 11. This CDR3 contains 16 residues. CDR1 SGHNT and CDR2 YYREEE come from the germline V gene (reference sequence). The CDR3 loop is CASSPWEGSTTGELFF. In DNA, the CDR3 is TGTGCCAGCAGCCCTTGGGAGGGGTCTACGACCGGGGAGCTGTTTTTT. The full variable domain, with the rest looked up from reference TRBV5-4 and TRBJ2-2, is ETGVTQSPTHLIKTRGQQVTLRCSSQSGHNTVSWYQQALGQGPQFIFQYYREEENGRGNFPPRFSGLQFPNYSSELNVNALELDDSALYLCASSPWEGSTTGELFFGEGSRLTVL.

The V and J genes are TRBV28 and TRBJ1-4; no reliable D call. Germline V gives CDR1 MDHEN, CDR2 SYDVKM. The CDR3 has 14 amino acids. Deletions cut 6 bases from V and 1 base from J, with 9 bases between. CDR3 residues: CASRRDETNEKLFF. The CDR3 DNA is TGTGCCAGCAGGCGGGATGAAACTAATGAAAAACTGTTTTTT. The full variable domain, its missing parts supplied by reference TRBV28 and TRBJ1-4, is DVKVTQSSRYLVKRTGEKVFLECVQDMDHENMFWYRQDPGLGLRLIYFSYDVKMKEKGDIPEGYSVSREKKERFSLILESASTNQTSMYLCASRRDETNEKLFFGSGTQLSVL.

The V call is TRBV5-4, the J call TRBJ2-5; D not resolved. CDR3 length equals 14 residues. The V end lost 7 bases, the J end lost 0 bases, and 13 bases lay between the germline ends. Germline V gene sequence: CDR1 SGHNT, CDR2 YYREEE (reference sequence). The CDR3 spells CASCPAPDQETQYF. The CDR3 DNA sequence: TGTGCCAGCTGTCCCGCGCCGGACCAAGAGACCCAGTACTTC.

V usage is TRBV28 and J usage is TRBJ2-5, with TRBD2 as a possible D gene (6 bases). The germline V and J ends were trimmed by 7 bases and 3 bases, with 18 bases remaining between them. The germline V gene has CDR1 MDHEN and CDR2 SYDVKM. The CDR3 length is 15 residues. As DNA, the CDR3 is TGTGCCAGCACTATTGGAGTCGGCGGGGAAGAGACCCAGTACTTC. Translating gives CASTIGVGGEETQYF.

The V and J genes are TRBV28 and TRBJ2-5; D may be TRBD2 (6 bases). The germline V and J ends were trimmed by 6 bases and 5 bases, with 16 bases remaining between them. Germline values: CDR1 MDHEN, CDR2 SYDVKM. The CDR3 has 14 amino acids. DNA for the CDR3: TGTGCCAGCAGCTGGAGGGGATTGGGGGAGACCCAGTACTTC. Its translation: CASSWRGLGETQYF. The variable domain in full, with the rest retrieved from reference TRBV28 and TRBJ2-5, is DVKVTQSSRYLVKRTGEKVFLECVQDMDHENMFWYRQDPGLGLRLIYFSYDVKMKEKGDIPEGYSVSREKKERFSLILESASTNQTSMYLCASSWRGLGETQYFGPGTRLLVL.

The V gene is TRBV19, the J gene TRBJ1-3; 7 bases match TRBD1. This CDR3 is built from 15 residues. J gave up 0 bases and V 5 bases, and 4 bases lay outside the gene matches. Germline assignment: CDR1 LNHDA and CDR2 SQIVND (reference sequence). CDR3 residues: CASSPQGDSGNTIYF. DNA of the CDR3: TGTGCCAGTAGTCCCCAGGGGGACTCTGGAAACACCATATATTTT.

The CDR3 region is CASSSGTSGRANYQLTGELFF. In DNA, the CDR3 is TGTGCCAGCAGTTCCGGAACTAGCGGGAGGGCCAACTACCAATTGACCGGGGAGCTGTTTTTT. The chain combines TRBV28 with TRBJ2-2; TRBD2 matches 13 bases. Trimming cost V 4 bases and J 5 bases; bases outside gene matches: 19. Germline V lookup: CDR1 MDHEN, CDR2 SYDVKM. The CDR3 is 21 residues long.

The chain links TRBV6-5 to TRBJ2-1; D ambiguous. This CDR3 comprises 14 residues. V dropped 4 bases and J dropped 0 bases, with 7 bases sitting between them. Germline CDR1 MNHEY, CDR2 SVGAGI. The CDR3 sequence: CASSFRSSYNEQFF. CDR3 DNA: TGTGCCAGCAGTTTTCGTAGCTCCTACAATGAGCAGTTCTTC.

The CDR3 DNA follows: TGTGCCAGCAGCCAAGAAGGGGGCATCGTAAAGACCCAGTACTTC. It codes for CASSQEGGIVKTQYF. The chain carries TRBV14 and TRBJ2-5; TRBD1 agrees at 7 bases. The V gene end was trimmed by 0 bases and the J gene end by 6 bases; junction bases not matched to a gene: 7. Germline-derived CDR1 and CDR2 are SGHDN and FVKESK. The CDR3 is 15 residues long.

V and J are TRBV15 and TRBJ2-7, with D perhaps TRBD1 (5 bases). V was clipped by 6 bases and J by 0 bases, with 12 bases between them. Germline CDR1 reads LNHNV; CDR2 reads YYDKDF (reference sequence). The CDR3 is 14 amino acids. CDR3 amino acids: CATSFRGSSYEQYF. In DNA, the CDR3 is TGTGCCACCAGTTTTAGGGGCAGCTCCTACGAGCAGTACTTC.

The V call is TRBV9, the J call TRBJ1-1; tentatively, D is TRBD1 (5 bases). The CDR3 spans 14 residues. Trimming shortened V by 0 bases and J by 2 bases, and 8 bases separated the two germline ends. CDR1 and CDR2 from the germline V gene are SGDLS and YYNGEE. Written as DNA, the CDR3 is TGTGCCAGCAGCGTAGCAGGGTACAACACTGAAGCTTTCTTT. Amino acids: CASSVAGYNTEAFF.

The chain carries TRBV4-3 and TRBJ2-1, with 11 bases aligning to TRBD2. Germline V gene lookup returns CDR1 LGHNA and CDR2 YSLEER. Unmatched junction bases numbered 3, after V lost 1 base and J lost 7 bases. This CDR3 region has 15 residues. DNA for the CDR3: TGCGCCAGCAGCCAAGGACTAGCGGGGCTAAATGAGCAGTTCTTC. Its translation: CASSQGLAGLNEQFF.

This clone was seen more than once but under ten times. The chain has TRBV12-3 or TRBV12-4 and TRBJ1-6; 7 bases are a match to TRBD1. The CDR3 covers 13 residues. After removal of 4 bases from V and 9 bases from J, the junction contained 3 bases not matched to a gene. This CDR3 is CASSSTGASPLHF. The CDR3 DNA follows: TGTGCCAGCAGTTCTACAGGGGCTTCACCCCTCCACTTT.